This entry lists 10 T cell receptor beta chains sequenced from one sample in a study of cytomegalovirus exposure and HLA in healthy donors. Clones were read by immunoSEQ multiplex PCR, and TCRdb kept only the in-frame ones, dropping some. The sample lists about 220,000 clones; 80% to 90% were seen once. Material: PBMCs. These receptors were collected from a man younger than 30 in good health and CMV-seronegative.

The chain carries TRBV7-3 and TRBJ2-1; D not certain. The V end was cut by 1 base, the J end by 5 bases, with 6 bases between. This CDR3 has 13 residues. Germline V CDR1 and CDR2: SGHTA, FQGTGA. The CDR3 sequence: CASSLNGDNEQFF. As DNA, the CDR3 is TGTGCCAGCAGCTTAAACGGAGACAATGAGCAGTTCTTC.

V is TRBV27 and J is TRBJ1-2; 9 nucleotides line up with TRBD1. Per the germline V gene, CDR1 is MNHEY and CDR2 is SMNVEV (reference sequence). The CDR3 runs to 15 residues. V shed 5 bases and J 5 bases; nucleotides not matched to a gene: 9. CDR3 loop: CASSHTQTGGYGYTF. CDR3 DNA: TGTGCCAGCAGTCACACCCAGACAGGGGGTTATGGCTACACCTTC.

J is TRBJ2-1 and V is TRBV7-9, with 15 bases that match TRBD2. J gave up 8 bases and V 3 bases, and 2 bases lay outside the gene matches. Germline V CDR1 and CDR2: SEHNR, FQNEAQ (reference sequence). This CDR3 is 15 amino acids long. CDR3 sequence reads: CASSLGLAGGYEQFF. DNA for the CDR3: TGTGCCAGCAGCTTGGGACTAGCGGGGGGATATGAGCAGTTCTTC.

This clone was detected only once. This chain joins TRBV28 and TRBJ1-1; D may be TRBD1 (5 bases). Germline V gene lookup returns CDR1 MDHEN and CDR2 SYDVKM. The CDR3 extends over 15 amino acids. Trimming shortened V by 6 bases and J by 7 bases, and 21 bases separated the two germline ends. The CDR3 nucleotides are TGTGCCAGCAGGACCTCCGGGGTAGGGGAGGATGAAGCTTTCTTT. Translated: CASRTSGVGEDEAFF. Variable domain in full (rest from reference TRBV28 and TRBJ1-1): DVKVTQSSRYLVKRTGEKVFLECVQDMDHENMFWYRQDPGLGLRLIYFSYDVKMKEKGDIPEGYSVSREKKERFSLILESASTNQTSMYLCASRTSGVGEDEAFFGQGTRLTVV.

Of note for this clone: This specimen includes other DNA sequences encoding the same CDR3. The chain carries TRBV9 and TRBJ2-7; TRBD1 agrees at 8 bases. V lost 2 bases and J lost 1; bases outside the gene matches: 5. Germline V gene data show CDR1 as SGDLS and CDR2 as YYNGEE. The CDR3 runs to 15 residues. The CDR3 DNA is TGTGCCAGCAGCGTGGGCGGGACAGGATCCTACGAGCAGTACTTC. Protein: CASSVGGTGSYEQYF.

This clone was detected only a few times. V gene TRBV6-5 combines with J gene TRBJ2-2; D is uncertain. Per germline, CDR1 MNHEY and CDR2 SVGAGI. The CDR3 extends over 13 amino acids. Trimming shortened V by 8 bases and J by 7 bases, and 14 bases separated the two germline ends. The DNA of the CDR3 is TGTGCCAGCCAACCCGGTTATGGCGGGGAGCTGTTTTTT. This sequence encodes CASQPGYGGELFF.

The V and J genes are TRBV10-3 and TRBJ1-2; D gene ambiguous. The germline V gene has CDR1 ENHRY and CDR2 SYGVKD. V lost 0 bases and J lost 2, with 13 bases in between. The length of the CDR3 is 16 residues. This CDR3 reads CAISESTAGKNYGYTF. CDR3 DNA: TGTGCCATCAGTGAGTCGACGGCAGGCAAGAACTATGGCTACACCTTC.

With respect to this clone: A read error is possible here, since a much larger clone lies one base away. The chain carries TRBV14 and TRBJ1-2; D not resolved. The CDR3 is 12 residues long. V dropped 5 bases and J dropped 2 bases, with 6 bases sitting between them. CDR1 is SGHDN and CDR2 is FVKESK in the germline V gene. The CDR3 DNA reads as TGTGCCAGCAGCGGCCAGAACTATGGCTACACCTTC. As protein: CASSGQNYGYTF.

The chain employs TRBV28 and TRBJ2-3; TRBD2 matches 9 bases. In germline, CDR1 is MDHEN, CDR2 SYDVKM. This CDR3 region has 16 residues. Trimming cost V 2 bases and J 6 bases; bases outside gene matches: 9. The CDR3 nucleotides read TGTGCCAGCAGTTTAGTGGGGACTAGCATGGAGGATACGCAGTATTTT. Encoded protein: CASSLVGTSMEDTQYF. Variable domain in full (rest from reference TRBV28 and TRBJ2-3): DVKVTQSSRYLVKRTGEKVFLECVQDMDHENMFWYRQDPGLGLRLIYFSYDVKMKEKGDIPEGYSVSREKKERFSLILESASTNQTSMYLCASSLVGTSMEDTQYFGPGTRLTVL.

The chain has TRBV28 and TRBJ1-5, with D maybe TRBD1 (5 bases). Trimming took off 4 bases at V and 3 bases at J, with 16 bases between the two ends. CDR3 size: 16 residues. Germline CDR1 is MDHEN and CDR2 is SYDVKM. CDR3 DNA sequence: TGTGCCAGCAGTTCCCCCCCGACAGAGAACAATCAGCCCCAGCATTTT. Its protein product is CASSSPPTENNQPQHF.